The 14 T cell receptor beta chains presented below share a single source sample, sequenced in a study of T cell responses to AZD1222 COVID-19 vaccine. TCRdb's table, derived via immunoSEQ multiplex PCR, lists solely in-frame clones and lacks some. The table records 90,000 to 140,000 clones, roughly 91% of them present only once. Sequencing used peripheral blood, obtained on day 0 of AZD1222 vaccination. All receptors derive from an adult in good health.

The chain links TRBV29-1 to TRBJ1-5; D might be TRBD1 (6 bases). The CDR3 runs 13 residues. V shed 6 bases and J shed 3 bases, with 12 bases lying between them. The germline gives CDR1 SQVTM, CDR2 ANQGSEA. This CDR3 is CSVMDSLNQPQHF. CDR3 bases: TGCAGCGTCATGGACAGTCTCAATCAGCCCCAGCATTTT. The full variable domain, with the rest looked up from reference TRBV29-1 and TRBJ1-5, is SAVISQKPSRDICQRGTSLTIQCQVDSQVTMMFWYRQQPGQSLTLIATANQGSEATYESGFVIDKFPISRPNLTFSTLTVSNMSPEDSSIYLCSVMDSLNQPQHFGDGTRLSIL.

CDR3 sequence (DNA): TGCGCCAGCAGACCTACGACAGGGACTCATCAGCCCCAGCATTTT. Translation: CASRPTTGTHQPQHF. The chain links TRBV5-1 to TRBJ1-5; TRBD1 matches at 7 bases. The junction had 10 bases not matched to a gene; V was cut back by 5 bases and J by 5 bases. This CDR3 spans 15 amino acids. The germline gives CDR1 SGHRS, CDR2 YFSETQ.

The V gene is TRBV2, the J gene TRBJ2-7, with D possibly being TRBD2 (6 bases). Germline V gene sequence: CDR1 SNHLY, CDR2 FYNNEI. The V end was cut by 1 base, the J end by 4 bases, with 11 bases between. The CDR3 has 14 residues. In DNA, the CDR3 is TGTGCCAGCAGTGAAGGCGGGATCGTTTACGAGCAGTACTTC. It codes for CASSEGGIVYEQYF.

The chain joins TRBV9 to TRBJ2-1, with 10 bases matching TRBD2. The junction had 7 bases not matched to a gene; V was cut back by 3 bases and J by 1 base. The V gene's germline CDR1 is SGDLS and CDR2 YYNGEE. The CDR3 has 17 amino acids. The CDR3 DNA is TGTGCCAGCAGCGCCAACCCGGGACTAGCGTCCTACAATGAGCAGTTCTTC. Translated: CASSANPGLASYNEQFF.

The chain couples TRBV10-3 to TRBJ1-1; no reliable D call. The CDR3 is 13 amino acids. Germline assignment: CDR1 ENHRY and CDR2 SYGVKD. V gave up 0 bases and J gave up 5 bases, with 7 bases separating them. The CDR3 sequence is CAISESFSTEAFF. For the CDR3, the DNA is TGTGCCATCAGTGAGTCGTTCAGTACTGAAGCTTTCTTT.

This sequence joins TRBV9 and TRBJ2-7; possibly TRBD2 for D (6 bases). CDR1 and CDR2 from the germline V gene are SGDLS and YYNGEE. The CDR3 is 15 amino acids. The V end lost 0 bases, the J end lost 0 bases, and 10 bases lay between the germline ends. Here the CDR3 DNA reads TGTGCCAGCAGCGTAGGACTAGATAGCTCCTACGAGCAGTACTTC. Translating it yields CASSVGLDSSYEQYF.

V gene TRBV28 combines with J gene TRBJ2-3, with 7 bases aligning to TRBD1. V was pared by 5 bases and J by 4 bases, with 9 bases of the junction left unmatched. Germline V gene data show CDR1 as MDHEN and CDR2 as SYDVKM. This CDR3 has 15 amino acids. CDR3 in DNA: TGTGCCAGCAGTCTCAGCCGGCAGGGGGCAGATACGCAGTATTTT. It codes for CASSLSRQGADTQYF. Based on the CDR3 plus reference TRBV28 and TRBJ2-3, the full variable domain is DVKVTQSSRYLVKRTGEKVFLECVQDMDHENMFWYRQDPGLGLRLIYFSYDVKMKEKGDIPEGYSVSREKKERFSLILESASTNQTSMYLCASSLSRQGADTQYFGPGTRLTVL.

This rearrangement joins TRBV4-1 to TRBJ2-2; no reliable D call. The germline gives CDR1 MGHRA, CDR2 YSYEKL. The length of the CDR3 is 17 residues. Between the trimmed V and J ends, which lost 0 bases and 0 bases, there was a span of 11 bases. The CDR3 DNA sequence: TGCGCCAGCAGCCAAGATCAAGCAGGAACGAACACCGGGGAGCTGTTTTTT. Translated: CASSQDQAGTNTGELFF.

V gene TRBV14 combines with J gene TRBJ1-6; D gene ambiguous. The CDR3 is made up of 14 amino acids. Germline V CDR1 and CDR2: SGHDN, FVKESK. Trimming took 0 bases from V and 9 from J, leaving 9 bases between them. This CDR3 is CASSQEGFSSPLHF. For the CDR3, the DNA is TGTGCCAGCAGCCAAGAAGGGTTCAGTTCACCCCTCCACTTT. The complete variable domain, with remaining parts taken from reference TRBV14 and TRBJ1-6, reads EAGVTQFPSHSVIEKGQTVTLRCDPISGHDNLYWYRRVMGKEIKFLLHFVKESKQDESGMPNNRFLAERTGGTYSTLKVQPAELEDSGVYFCASSQEGFSSPLHFGNGTRLTVT.

V gene TRBV3-1 (or the pseudogene TRBV3-2) combines with J gene TRBJ2-1, with 7 bases lining up with TRBD2. This CDR3 has 13 amino acids. CDR1 and CDR2 from the germline V gene are LGHDT and YNNKEL (reference sequence). V lost 4 bases to trimming and J lost 10 bases; unmatched junction nucleotides: 7. The CDR3 region has the DNA TGTGCCAGCAGCCGCCGGACTAGATTCGAGCAGTTCTTC. Translated: CASSRRTRFEQFF.

This clone was counted a single time. The J gene is TRBJ2-3, the V gene TRBV30; D ambiguous. V lost 1 base, J lost 0 bases, and 5 bases lay in between. The CDR3 is 13 residues long. Germline values: CDR1 GTSNPN, CDR2 SVGIG (reference sequence). CDR3: CAWSDRSTDTQYF. For the CDR3, the DNA is TGTGCCTGGAGTGACCGAAGCACAGATACGCAGTATTTT.

CDR3 residues: CASSDTTGELFF. The CDR3 DNA is TGTGCCAGCAGCGATACAACCGGGGAGCTGTTTTTT. The chain recombines TRBV9 with TRBJ2-2; D gene uncertain. V was pared by 3 bases and J by 5 bases, with 5 bases between. CDR1 SGDLS and CDR2 YYNGEE come from the germline V gene. The CDR3 spans 12 residues.

The chain has TRBV7-6 and TRBJ2-3; possibly TRBD1 or TRBD2 for D (6 bases each). Trimming left V 5 bases short and J 6 bases short, with 18 bases between. The length of the CDR3 is 15 residues. Germline values: CDR1 SGHVS, CDR2 FNYEAQ. The CDR3 protein is CASSQISGAGDTQYF. As DNA, the CDR3 is TGTGCCAGCAGCCAAATATCGGGGGCCGGGGATACGCAGTATTTT. The full variable domain, in which reference TRBV7-6 and TRBJ2-3 provide the parts outside the CDR3, is GAGVSQSPRYKVTKRGQDVALRCDPISGHVSLYWYRQALGQGPEFLTYFNYEAQQDKSGLPNDRFSAERPEGSISTLTIQRTEQRDSAMYRCASSQISGAGDTQYFGPGTRLTVL.

V gene TRBV4-1 combines with J gene TRBJ2-7; D unclear. The CDR3 is 16 residues long. Trimming removed 0 bases from V and 0 bases from J, with 12 bases in between. Per germline, CDR1 MGHRA and CDR2 YSYEKL. CDR3 coding DNA: TGCGCCAGCAGCCAAGATTTTCAGGCTTCCTCCTACGAGCAGTACTTC. It translates to CASSQDFQASSYEQYF.